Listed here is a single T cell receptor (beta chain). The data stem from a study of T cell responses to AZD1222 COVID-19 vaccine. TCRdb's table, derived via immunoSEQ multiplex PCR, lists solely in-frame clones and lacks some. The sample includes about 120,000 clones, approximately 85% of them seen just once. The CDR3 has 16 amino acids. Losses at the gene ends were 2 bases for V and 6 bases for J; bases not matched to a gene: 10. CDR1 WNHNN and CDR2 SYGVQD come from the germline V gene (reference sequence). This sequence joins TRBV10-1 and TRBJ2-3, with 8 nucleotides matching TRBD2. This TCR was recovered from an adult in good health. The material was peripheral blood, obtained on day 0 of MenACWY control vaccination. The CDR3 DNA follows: TGCGCCAGCAGTGAGGTAGCGGGGTCCATCATGGATACGCAGTATTTT. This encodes CASSEVAGSIMDTQYF.